These T cell receptor beta chains were read from a single sample in a study of regulatory T cells in long-lasting Graves disease. TCRdb ran MiXCR on the multiplex PCR reads and lists one entry per CDR3 protein. The sample shows 550,000 to 650,000 distinct CDR3 sequences, 15% to 20% of them seen only once. This sample also belongs to another study, concerning T cells in Graves' hyperthyroidism and ophthalmopathy.

The source was peripheral blood mononuclear cells (PBMCs), collected at new diagnosis, from a patient treated with antithyroid drugs. The receptors originated from a young man with Graves disease. The CDR3 runs from the conserved cysteine through the conserved F or W. D genes are given only for firm matches. A row's size may be missing; if present it is once, few, many or a size class.

CDR3 DNA | CDR3 protein | D gene | J gene | clone size | V gene
TGTGCCAGCAGTGAAATCCCCTCGGGGCCGAACACTGAAGCTTTCTTT | CASSEIPSGPNTEAFF | . | TRBJ1-1 | many | TRBV6-1
TGTGCCAGCTCACCACCGGACGACTATACCGAGTACAATGAGCAGTTCTTC | CASSPPDDYTEYNEQFF | . | TRBJ2-1 | . | TRBV18
TGTGCCAGCAGCGCGACAGGAGTAGGCGAGACCCAGTACTTC | CASSATGVGETQYF | . | TRBJ2-5 | many | TRBV11-2
TGTGCCAGCACCCATGAATTCAGGGCTAACTATGGCTACACCTTC | CASTHEFRANYGYTF | . | TRBJ1-2 | few | TRBV6-1
TGTGCCAGCAGCCCTCCAGGGACGGGCACTGAAGCTTTCTTT | CASSPPGTGTEAFF | . | TRBJ1-1 | many | TRBV28
TGTGCCAGCAGTCCAGGGACAGCGGTAGCCGGGGAGCTGTTTTTT | CASSPGTAVAGELFF | TRBD1 | TRBJ2-2 | few | TRBV27
TGTGCCACCTGGCGGGACGCTAACACCGGGGAGCTGTTTTTT | CATWRDANTGELFF | . | TRBJ2-2 | few | TRBV27
TGCGCCAGCAGCATGGCGGGGGAATCACATCAGCCCCAGCATTTT | CASSMAGESHQPQHF | . | TRBJ1-5 | few | TRBV5-1
TGCGCCAGCAGCCAAGATCAATATGCGGGAAGTGCTTCTGGGACCCAGTACTTC | CASSQDQYAGSASGTQYF | . | TRBJ2-5 | few | TRBV4-1
TGCGCCAGCAGCTCCAGCGGGAAGGATGAGCAGTTCTTC | CASSSSGKDEQFF | TRBD2 | TRBJ2-1 | many | TRBV5-1
TGCAGTGCTAGTTCTTCGCCGGGAGTGGGAGAGACCCAGTACTTC | CSASSSPGVGETQYF | . | TRBJ2-5 | many | TRBV20-1
TGTGCCACCAGCAGAGTAAGGGGGGAGCTGTTTTTT | CATSRVRGELFF | . | TRBJ2-2 | . | TRBV15
TGTGCCAGTAGTTCCAATCTGGGTTCCTACGAGCAGTACTTC | CASSSNLGSYEQYF | . | TRBJ2-7 | . | TRBV19
TGTGCCAGCAGCTCCGGGACGACCACTGAAGCTTTCTTT | CASSSGTTTEAFF | . | TRBJ1-1 | few | TRBV7-9
TGTGCCAGCAGTTTGACTAGCGGGAGGGCCTACAATGAGCAGTTCTTC | CASSLTSGRAYNEQFF | TRBD2 | TRBJ2-1 | . | TRBV12-3/TRBV12-4
TGTGCCAGTAGTGTCCCTTCGAGGAGTCACACTGAAGCTTTCTTT | CASSVPSRSHTEAFF | . | TRBJ1-1 | few | TRBV19
TGTGCCAGCAGCGCCTCATTATCGAGGCGAACAGGCTACACCTTC | CASSASLSRRTGYTF | . | TRBJ1-2 | few | TRBV9
TGTGCCAGCAGCCAAGAGTACCCCATGAACACTGAAGCTTTCTTT | CASSQEYPMNTEAFF | . | TRBJ1-1 | many | TRBV3-1
TGTGCCATCCAGACGACGTCCCCTAACTATGGCTACACCTTC | CAIQTTSPNYGYTF | . | TRBJ1-2 | . | TRBV28
TGTGCCAGTAGTGCCCGTACCGGGACTAGCTTCAACGAGCAGTACTTC | CASSARTGTSFNEQYF | TRBD2 | TRBJ2-7 | many | TRBV19
TGTGCCAGCAGCGCCCGGGAAGGTTACAATGAGCAGTTCTTC | CASSAREGYNEQFF | . | TRBJ2-1 | many | TRBV11-1
TGTGCCAGCACCCTTTACTTTTATAGCACAGATACGCAGTATTTT | CASTLYFYSTDTQYF | . | TRBJ2-3 | many | TRBV12-3/TRBV12-4
TGTGCCAGCAGCCAAGGGACACAGGGAATCGGGGAGCTGTTTTTT | CASSQGTQGIGELFF | . | TRBJ2-2 | few | TRBV11-2
TGTGCCAGCAGCTTAGAACAGGGCTACGAGCAGTACTTC | CASSLEQGYEQYF | . | TRBJ2-7 | many | TRBV11-1
TGTGCCAGCAGCGGAGGGGGAGCAGAAGAGACCCAGTACTTC | CASSGGGAEETQYF | . | TRBJ2-5 | . | TRBV7-2
TGCGCCAGCAGCTTGGCGGCGGAAGCCGTTTTCAATGAGCAGTTCTTC | CASSLAAEAVFNEQFF | . | TRBJ2-1 | many | TRBV5-1
TGTGCCAGCAGCTTAGGTAGCGGGAGGAAGTCAGGAGATACGCAGTATTTT | CASSLGSGRKSGDTQYF | TRBD2 | TRBJ2-3 | . | TRBV7-6
TGCAGTGCTAGAAGGGCAGGGGGCACGGTCTCCTACGAGCAGTACTTC | CSARRAGGTVSYEQYF | TRBD1 | TRBJ2-7 | many | TRBV20-1
TGCAGTGCTAGACCGCTGGCCCCTAATGAAAAACTGTTTTTT | CSARPLAPNEKLFF | . | TRBJ1-4 | few | TRBV20-1
TGCGCCAGCAGCTTGAGGACTAGCGTTGCAGATACGCAGTATTTT | CASSLRTSVADTQYF | TRBD2 | TRBJ2-3 | many | TRBV5-1
TGTGCCAGTACTTCAGGGTCTGGCGGGGAGCTGTTTTTT | CASTSGSGGELFF | . | TRBJ2-2 | few | TRBV19
TGTGCCAGCAGCTTCCAGGGGGCGCCCGAGCAGTACTTC | CASSFQGAPEQYF | TRBD1 | TRBJ2-7 | . | TRBV5-4
TGTGCCAGCAGCAAGACGGCCGCCGCCTACGAGCAGTACTTC | CASSKTAAAYEQYF | . | TRBJ2-7 | many | TRBV7-2
TGTGCCAGCAGTGAAACACGGGAAGCTTTCTTT | CASSETREAFF | . | TRBJ1-1 | many | TRBV25-1
TGCGCCAGCAGCTACGGACGGGGTGGTGAAGCTTTCTTT | CASSYGRGGEAFF | . | TRBJ1-1 | . | TRBV5-1
TGTGCCAGCAGCCAAGAAGGCTTCGTGGGTACCTACGAGCAGTACTTC | CASSQEGFVGTYEQYF | . | TRBJ2-7 | . | TRBV4-2
TGTGCCAGCAGCCAGGTAGCGGGACTCACAGATACGCAGTATTTT | CASSQVAGLTDTQYF | TRBD2 | TRBJ2-3 | . | TRBV4-2
TGTGCCAGCAGTAAAGGAACGGGCCATAGCACAGATACGCAGTATTTT | CASSKGTGHSTDTQYF | . | TRBJ2-3 | . | TRBV2
TGTGCCAGCAGTTTATCTTCAGGGTGGGAGCAGTACTTC | CASSLSSGWEQYF | . | TRBJ2-7 | few | TRBV12-3/TRBV12-4
TGTGCCAGCAGCTTAGCACCCCCTGACAGAAACACCGGGGAGCTGTTTTTT | CASSLAPPDRNTGELFF | . | TRBJ2-2 | . | TRBV7-2
TGCAGTGCTAGAGAGGGATCCTCAATTCAGTACTTC | CSAREGSSIQYF | . | TRBJ2-4 | few | TRBV20-1
TGCGCCAGCAGCCCCGCACAGGGAGGATACGAGCAGTACTTC | CASSPAQGGYEQYF | . | TRBJ2-7 | few | TRBV4-1
TGTGCCAGCAGCTTAGAACCAGGCGGGGAGCTGTTTTTT | CASSLEPGGELFF | . | TRBJ2-2 | few | TRBV11-2
TGCAGTGCTACCAGAAAAAATAGGCCGAACACTGAAGCTTTCTTT | CSATRKNRPNTEAFF | . | TRBJ1-1 | . | TRBV20-1
TGTGCCACCAGCAGTCGACTAGTCCAAGAGACCCAGTACTTC | CATSSRLVQETQYF | . | TRBJ2-5 | many | TRBV15
TGTGCCAGCAGCTTAAGCGGGGGCAAAGAGACCCAGTACTTC | CASSLSGGKETQYF | TRBD2 | TRBJ2-5 | many | TRBV7-9
TGTGCCACCAAGCCGGGACTAGCCTACAATGAGCAGTTCTTC | CATKPGLAYNEQFF | TRBD2 | TRBJ2-1 | many | TRBV6-1
TGTGTCAGCAGCTGGACCTCCGCCAGATACGAGCAGTACTTC | CVSSWTSARYEQYF | . | TRBJ2-7 | . | TRBV7-9
TGTGCCAGCAGTGTACCCGGGACAGGGGCCACCCACGAGCAGTACTTC | CASSVPGTGATHEQYF | TRBD1 | TRBJ2-7 | . | TRBV6-1
TGTGCCAGCAGTTACCCGGGCACAGATACGCAGTATTTT | CASSYPGTDTQYF | . | TRBJ2-3 | many | TRBV6-2/TRBV6-3
TGTGCCAGCAGCCCTAATTTTGGGGGAGGAGAGACCCAGTACTTC | CASSPNFGGGETQYF | . | TRBJ2-5 | . | TRBV7-2
TGCAGTGCTGATCAGAGCTCCTATGGCTACACCTTC | CSADQSSYGYTF | . | TRBJ1-2 | few | TRBV20-1
TGTGCCAGCAGTTATACAGGGGGCCGACCTGAAGCTTTCTTT | CASSYTGGRPEAFF | TRBD1 | TRBJ1-1 | . | TRBV12-3/TRBV12-4
TGTGCCAGCTCCTCTGGCGGGAGAACAGATACGCAGTATTTT | CASSSGGRTDTQYF | TRBD2 | TRBJ2-3 | many | TRBV12-3/TRBV12-4
TGTGCCATCTCTACAGGGTCCTACGAGCAGTACTTC | CAISTGSYEQYF | . | TRBJ2-7 | many | TRBV10-3
TGTGCCAGCAGCGTAAATAGGTTGAGCACAGATACGCAGTATTTT | CASSVNRLSTDTQYF | . | TRBJ2-3 | once | TRBV9
TGTGCCAGCAGATCTCCGGGCCCCTTCCGTGGCGATGAGCAGTTCTTC | CASRSPGPFRGDEQFF | . | TRBJ2-1 | . | TRBV7-9
TGTGCCAGCAGCTTAGACGGGCAATTGCATCAGCCCCAGCATTTT | CASSLDGQLHQPQHF | . | TRBJ1-5 | . | TRBV11-2
TGTGCCAGCAGTTTAAAGCACCTTATAGACTATAGCAATCAGCCCCAGCATTTT | CASSLKHLIDYSNQPQHF | . | TRBJ1-5 | few | TRBV12-3/TRBV12-4
TGCAGCGTTGGGAGTTTTATGCAGTTCTTC | CSVGSFMQFF | . | TRBJ2-1 | many | TRBV29-1